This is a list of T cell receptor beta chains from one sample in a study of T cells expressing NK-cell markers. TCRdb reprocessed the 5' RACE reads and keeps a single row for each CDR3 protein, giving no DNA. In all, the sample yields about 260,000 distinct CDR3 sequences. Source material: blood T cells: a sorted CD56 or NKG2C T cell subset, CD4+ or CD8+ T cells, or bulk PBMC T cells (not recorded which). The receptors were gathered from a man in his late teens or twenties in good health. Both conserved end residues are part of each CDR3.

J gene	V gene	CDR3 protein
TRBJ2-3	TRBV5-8	CASSIHGLAAGTDTQYF
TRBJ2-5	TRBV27	CASSSGTGGVETQYF
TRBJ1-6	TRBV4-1	CASSQDWRNNSPLHF
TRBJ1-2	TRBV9	CASSVTEIYGYTF
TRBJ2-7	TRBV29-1	CSVVSDKTGEQYF
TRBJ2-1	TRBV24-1	CATSDLTSAVYNEQFF
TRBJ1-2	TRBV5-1	CASSPWTGNGYTF
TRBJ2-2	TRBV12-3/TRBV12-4	CASSLPGTGELFF
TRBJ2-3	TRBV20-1	CSAERQGLGSDTQYF
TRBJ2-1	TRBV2	CASSESLAGNEQFF
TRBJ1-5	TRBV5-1	CASSAGTDHQPQHF
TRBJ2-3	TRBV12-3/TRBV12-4	CASSFRASGTIDTQYF
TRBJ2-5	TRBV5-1	CASSLSGTAKETQYF
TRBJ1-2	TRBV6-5	CASRKGSGFLEDGYTF
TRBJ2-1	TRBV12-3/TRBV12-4	CASSTTDPRQQPYNEQFF
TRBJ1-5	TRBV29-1	CSVADREGQPQHF
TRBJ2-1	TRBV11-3	CASSGAGTGPYNEQFF
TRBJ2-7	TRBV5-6	CASSLVLGTNYEQYF
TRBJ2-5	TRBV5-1	CASSLVGTRMETQYF
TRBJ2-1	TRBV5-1	CASSSPGQPDISSYNEQFF
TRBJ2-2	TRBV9	CASSSPASVNTGELFF
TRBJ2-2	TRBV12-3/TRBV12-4	CASSLIGASSGELFF
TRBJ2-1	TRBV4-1	CASSQPTGTRNNEQFF
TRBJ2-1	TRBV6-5	CASSYVLADTSYNEQFF
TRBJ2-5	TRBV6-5	CASSPLGSPQYF
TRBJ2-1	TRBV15	CATSLTRIHEQFF
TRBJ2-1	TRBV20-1	CSARVGLAGFDSYNEQFF
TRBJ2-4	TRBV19	CASSTLAAAIQYF
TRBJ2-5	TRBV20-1	CSARGQAARTQYF
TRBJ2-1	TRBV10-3	CAISGGEVAGNGEQFF
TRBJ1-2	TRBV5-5	CASSLRAGGPDGYTF
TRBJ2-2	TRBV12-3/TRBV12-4	CASSWVDTGELFF
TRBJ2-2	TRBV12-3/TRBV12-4	CASSSLYDRGRLALHTGELFF
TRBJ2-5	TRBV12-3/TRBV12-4	CASSFFTSGQTQYF
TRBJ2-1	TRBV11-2	CASRTVRGQGAASGTYEQFF
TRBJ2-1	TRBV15	CATSRASGRAGRAEQFF
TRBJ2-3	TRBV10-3	CATIAGVVDTQYF
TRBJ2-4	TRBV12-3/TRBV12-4	CASSHDGDLNIQYF
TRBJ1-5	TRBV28	CASSYYRDRRQPQHF
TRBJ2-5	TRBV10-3	CAISEGGQGRETQYF
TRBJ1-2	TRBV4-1	CASSLSEGRNYGYTF
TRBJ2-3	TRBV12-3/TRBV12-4	CASSLGGTTDTQYF
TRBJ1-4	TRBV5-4	CASSWTTGVHNEKLFF
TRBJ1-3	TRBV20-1	CSAREANGNTIYF
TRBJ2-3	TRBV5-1	CASSLELAGADTQYF
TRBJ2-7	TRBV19	CASSMDKTGAGYEQYF
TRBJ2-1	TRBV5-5	CASSLQSGQGFWDEQFF
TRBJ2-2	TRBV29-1	CSLIGGPNTGELFF
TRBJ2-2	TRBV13	CASSYGLAGAKSGELFF
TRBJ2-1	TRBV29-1	CSGGGLYNEQFF
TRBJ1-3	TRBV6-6	CATSGVAGNTIYF
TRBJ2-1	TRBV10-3	CAITASLAAGSYNEQFF
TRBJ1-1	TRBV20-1	CSASPSSTGLTEAFF
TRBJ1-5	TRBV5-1	CASSPPSRGESNQPQHF
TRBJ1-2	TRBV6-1	CASLQRDGFYGYTF
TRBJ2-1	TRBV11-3	CASSTPGTVNEQFF
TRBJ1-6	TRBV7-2	CASSLYSGTPSTPLHF
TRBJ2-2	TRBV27	CASRWVGTGELFF